The clone carrying this TCR beta chain was counted ten times or more. Its antigen is not known. All patients reached thyroid surgery having received no treatment beforehand. TCRdb recomputed clones from the PCR reads via MiXCR. The table records 55,000 or so clones, approximately 19% of them present only once. This entry is derived from a study of metastatic and nonmetastatic thyroid tumors. Study-wide background: Comparative analysis of repertoires was undertaken across blood and tumor or nodule tissue obtained from malignant and benign thyroid patients. Study outcomes and limitations: It was reportedly found that TCR beta diversity was significantly higher in malignant thyroid tumors than in benign nodules, a difference seen in both blood and tumor samples.

CDR3 length: 15 residues. V shed 2 bases and J 2 bases; nucleotides not matched to a gene: 2. Germline V gene lookup returns CDR1 LNHDA and CDR2 SQIVND (reference sequence). The specimen was blood. The clonotype originates from a female donor with papillary thyroid cancer or a benign thyroid nodule (not recorded which). Some clones in this sample may be carry-over from other donors' samples. V usage is TRBV19 and J usage is TRBJ2-2; 7 positions match TRBD2. The chain's CDR3 is CASSILADNTGELFF. DNA of the CDR3: TGTGCCAGTAGTATACTAGCGGATAACACCGGGGAGCTGTTTTTT.